This T cell receptor beta chain was sequenced in a study of shared T cell receptors in the human thymus. The assay was immunoSEQ multiplex PCR, and TCRdb's table has in-frame clones only and misses some. Of over 350,000 clones in the sample, 95% are singletons; the top ten hold roughly 0.02%. Trimming at V came to 6 bases and at J to 4 bases, leaving 10 bases not matched to a gene. Germline-derived CDR1 and CDR2 are MRHNA and SNTAGT. This CDR3 is 15 amino acids long. The rearrangement joins TRBV6-4 to TRBJ2-3, with 7 bases aligning to TRBD1. This TCR was recovered from a human donor. Sample: thymocytes. The CDR3: CASRQGGGRADTQYF. In DNA form, the CDR3 reads TGTGCCAGCAGGCAAGGGGGCGGACGGGCAGATACGCAGTATTTT.